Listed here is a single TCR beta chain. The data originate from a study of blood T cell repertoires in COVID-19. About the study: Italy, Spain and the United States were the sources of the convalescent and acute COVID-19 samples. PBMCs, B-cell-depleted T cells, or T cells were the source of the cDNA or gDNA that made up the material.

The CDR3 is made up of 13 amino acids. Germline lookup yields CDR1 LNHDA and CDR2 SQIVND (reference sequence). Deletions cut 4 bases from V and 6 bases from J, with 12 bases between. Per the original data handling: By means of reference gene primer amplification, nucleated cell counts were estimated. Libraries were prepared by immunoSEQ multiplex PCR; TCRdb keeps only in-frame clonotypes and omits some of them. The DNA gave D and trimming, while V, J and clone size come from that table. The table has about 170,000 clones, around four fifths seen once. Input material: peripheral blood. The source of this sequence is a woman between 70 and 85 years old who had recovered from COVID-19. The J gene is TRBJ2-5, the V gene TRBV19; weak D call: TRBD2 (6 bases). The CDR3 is CASSRGTRQTQYF. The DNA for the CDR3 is TGTGCCAGTAGTAGGGGGACTCGGCAGACCCAGTACTTC.